The rows below give T cell receptor beta chains drawn from one sample of a study of OX40 agonist ivuxolimab in advanced cancers. Sequenced by immunoSEQ multiplex PCR; TCRdb stores in-frame clones only, minus some. The table has about 62,000 clones, 79% seen once. The material was CD4+ or CD8+ T cells sorted from blood, obtained in a trial of the OX40 agonist ivuxolimab. These TCRs come from an adult with an advanced solid tumor such as melanoma, head and neck, liver or kidney cancer. CDR3s include the opening cysteine and the closing phenylalanine or tryptophan. A D gene is named only where the DNA matches it firmly. The size field is filled for only some rows; it gives once, few, many or a size class.

V: TRBV7-2
J: TRBJ2-1
D: TRBD2
size: few
length: 15
DNA: TGTGCCAGCAGCTTAGTGGCTAGCGGGATCAATGAGCAGTTCTTC
CDR3: CASSLVASGINEQFF

V: TRBV2
J: TRBJ1-2
D: NA
size: few
length: 13
DNA: TGTGCCACCCAGTGGGGCAGGGGAGAAGGCTACACCTTC
CDR3: CATQWGRGEGYTF

V: TRBV13
J: TRBJ2-3
D: TRBD2
size: once
length: 13
DNA: TGTGCCAGCAGCGAAAGCGGGGTATATACGCAGTATTTT
CDR3: CASSESGVYTQYF

V: TRBV5-1
J: TRBJ1-1
D: TRBD1
size: NA
length: 13
DNA: TGCGCCAGCAGCTTGGAGGGGGACAGGCAAGCTTTCTTT
CDR3: CASSLEGDRQAFF

V: TRBV7-7
J: TRBJ2-5
D: TRBD1
size: few
length: 14
DNA: TGTGCTAGCAGCCTCTGGACAGGCCAAGAGACCCAGTACTTC
CDR3: CASSLWTGQETQYF

V: TRBV7-6
J: TRBJ1-1
D: TRBD1
size: few
length: 12
DNA: TGTGCCAGCAGCTCCGGGACAGCTGAAGCTTTCTTT
CDR3: CASSSGTAEAFF

V: TRBV6-1
J: TRBJ2-7
D: NA
size: NA
length: 16
DNA: TGTGCCAGCAGTGCGTACACCCTTGGCTTTTCCTACGAGCAGTACTTC
CDR3: CASSAYTLGFSYEQYF

V: TRBV28
J: TRBJ1-5
D: NA
size: few
length: 15
DNA: TGTGCCAGCAGTTTACCGGGTAATAGCAATCAGCCCCAGCATTTT
CDR3: CASSLPGNSNQPQHF

V: TRBV30
J: TRBJ1-5
D: NA
size: NA
length: 16
DNA: TGTGCCTGGAGTGTGGGGTGGAAGGGTGCCAATCAGCCCCAGCATTTT
CDR3: CAWSVGWKGANQPQHF

V: TRBV10-3
J: TRBJ2-1
D: TRBD2
size: NA
length: 14
DNA: TGTGCCATCAGTGGAGCGGGGTCCTACAATGAGCAGTTCTTC
CDR3: CAISGAGSYNEQFF

V: TRBV5-6
J: TRBJ2-1
D: NA
size: NA
length: 14
DNA: TGTGCCAGCAGCCCTGTTCGGGGGACCGATGAGCAGTTCTTC
CDR3: CASSPVRGTDEQFF

V: TRBV7-3
J: TRBJ2-1
D: NA
size: NA
length: 13
DNA: TGTGCCAGCAGCTTAGCGGGTGCAAATGAGCAGTTCTTC
CDR3: CASSLAGANEQFF

V: TRBV7-9
J: TRBJ2-7
D: NA
size: medium-sized
length: 12
DNA: TGTGCCCTGTACGGGCCGTCGGGCGAGCAGTACTTC
CDR3: CALYGPSGEQYF

V: TRBV4-1
J: TRBJ2-7
D: TRBD1
size: NA
length: 15
DNA: TGCGCCAGCAGCCGAGGGACCGGGACAGGGGTCGAGCAGTACTTC
CDR3: CASSRGTGTGVEQYF

V: TRBV18
J: TRBJ2-7
D: NA
size: NA
length: 16
DNA: TGTGCCAGCTCACCGCCAGGGGGCGGGGGATCCTACGAGCAGTACTTC
CDR3: CASSPPGGGGSYEQYF

V: TRBV7-3
J: TRBJ2-7
D: TRBD2
size: NA
length: 14
DNA: TGTGCCAGCAGCTCTAGCGGGGGGCTTCTCGAGCAGTACTTC
CDR3: CASSSSGGLLEQYF

V: TRBV11-2
J: TRBJ2-7
D: NA
size: NA
length: 12
DNA: TGTGCCAGCAGCTGGGGGGATTTTGAGCAGTACTTC
CDR3: CASSWGDFEQYF

V: TRBV27
J: TRBJ2-1
D: NA
size: NA
length: 14
DNA: TGTGCCAGCAGTTTAATGCGTGGCTACAATGAGCAGTTCTTC
CDR3: CASSLMRGYNEQFF

V: TRBV28
J: TRBJ2-7
D: TRBD2
size: NA
length: 17
DNA: TGTGCCAGCAGTTTATCCCCAGGGACTAGCGGCTCCTACGAGCAGTACTTC
CDR3: CASSLSPGTSGSYEQYF

V: TRBV11-1
J: TRBJ2-3
D: NA
size: NA
length: 12
DNA: TGTGCCAGCAGCCACTCAAGGGATACGCAGTATTTT
CDR3: CASSHSRDTQYF

V: TRBV5-4
J: TRBJ2-4
D: TRBD2
size: NA
length: 17
DNA: TGTGCCAGCAGCTTGGCCGGACTAGCAGGTCGGGAAAACATTCAGTACTTC
CDR3: CASSLAGLAGRENIQYF

V: TRBV4-3
J: TRBJ2-7
D: TRBD1
size: few
length: 13
DNA: TGCGCCAGCAGCCAAGGGACAGGCTACGAGCAGTACTTC
CDR3: CASSQGTGYEQYF

V: TRBV5-1
J: TRBJ1-1
D: NA
size: NA
length: 16
DNA: TGCGCCAGCAGCTCGGGTGGCCTGGTCTCGATCACTGAAGCTTTCTTT
CDR3: CASSSGGLVSITEAFF

V: TRBV2
J: TRBJ2-2
D: NA
size: NA
length: 14
DNA: TGTGCCACTAAGACAGGCGGGAACACCGGGGAGCTGTTTTTT
CDR3: CATKTGGNTGELFF

V: TRBV27
J: TRBJ2-7
D: TRBD2
size: NA
length: 18
DNA: TGTGCCAGCAGTTTATTCTCTGGACTAGCGGGAGCGGTGTTCGAGCAGTACTTC
CDR3: CASSLFSGLAGAVFEQYF

V: TRBV30
J: TRBJ2-3
D: TRBD1
size: NA
length: 13
DNA: TGTGCCTGGACCGGACAGGGAACAGATACGCAGTATTTT
CDR3: CAWTGQGTDTQYF

V: TRBV19
J: TRBJ2-2
D: TRBD1
size: NA
length: 15
DNA: TGTGCCAGTAGTATGGGACAGGTGAACACCGGGGAGCTGTTTTTT
CDR3: CASSMGQVNTGELFF

V: TRBV7-2
J: TRBJ1-1
D: TRBD1
size: NA
length: 15
DNA: TGTGCCAGCAGCACCCGTATGACAGGGTTCACTGAAGCTTTCTTT
CDR3: CASSTRMTGFTEAFF

V: TRBV18
J: TRBJ1-2
D: NA
size: few
length: 13
DNA: TGTGCCAGCTCACCAGGCAGGGAATATGGCTACACCTTC
CDR3: CASSPGREYGYTF

V: TRBV6-6
J: TRBJ2-7
D: NA
size: NA
length: 13
DNA: TGTGCCAGCAGTTTTGGGGGTCGCTACGAGCAGTACTTC
CDR3: CASSFGGRYEQYF

V: TRBV7-2
J: TRBJ2-7
D: NA
size: NA
length: 14
DNA: TGTGCCAGCAGCTGGGGGGGCGGGTCCTACGAGCAGTACTTC
CDR3: CASSWGGGSYEQYF

V: TRBV27
J: TRBJ1-1
D: NA
size: NA
length: 15
DNA: TGTGCCAGCAAGAGTCAGGAGGCAGGGACCACTGAAGCTTTCTTT
CDR3: CASKSQEAGTTEAFF

V: TRBV10-3
J: TRBJ2-7
D: TRBD1
size: NA
length: 14
DNA: TGTGCCATCAGGCCCGGGACAGATAACTACGAGCAGTACTTC
CDR3: CAIRPGTDNYEQYF

V: TRBV6-1
J: TRBJ2-2
D: NA
size: NA
length: 13
DNA: TGTGCCAGCGGGACCGTAGAGACCGGGGAGCTGTTTTTT
CDR3: CASGTVETGELFF

V: TRBV4-3
J: TRBJ2-1
D: NA
size: NA
length: 16
DNA: TGCGCCAGCAGCCAAGAAGCGGGACACTCCTACAATGAGCAGTTCTTC
CDR3: CASSQEAGHSYNEQFF

V: TRBV7-2
J: TRBJ2-2
D: NA
size: NA
length: 15
DNA: TGTGCCAGCAGCAAGGGACACATTAACACCGGGGAGCTGTTTTTT
CDR3: CASSKGHINTGELFF

V: TRBV5-6
J: TRBJ2-1
D: TRBD1
size: NA
length: 15
DNA: TGTGCCAGCAGGTCTCCGGGACAGGGGGTCTATGAGCAGTTCTTC
CDR3: CASRSPGQGVYEQFF

V: TRBV25-1
J: TRBJ2-5
D: TRBD1
size: NA
length: 16
DNA: TGTGCCAGCAGTGGCTGGGGGACAGGTGGTCAAGAGACCCAGTACTTC
CDR3: CASSGWGTGGQETQYF

V: TRBV11-1
J: TRBJ2-5
D: TRBD2
size: NA
length: 15
DNA: TGTGCCAGCAGCTATGGGACTAGCGGGAAGGAGACCCAGTACTTC
CDR3: CASSYGTSGKETQYF

V: TRBV10-3
J: TRBJ2-3
D: NA
size: NA
length: 16
DNA: TGTGCCATCAGTGAGACAGCAGGGGAGGGGACAGATACGCAGTATTTT
CDR3: CAISETAGEGTDTQYF

V: TRBV9
J: TRBJ2-3
D: NA
size: once
length: 14
DNA: TGTGCCAGCAGCGTAGTAACTAGTTCCGATACGCAGTATTTT
CDR3: CASSVVTSSDTQYF

V: TRBV6-1
J: TRBJ2-3
D: NA
size: NA
length: 13
DNA: TGTGCCAGCAGGACAGAACTCACAGATACGCAGTATTTT
CDR3: CASRTELTDTQYF

V: TRBV11-2
J: TRBJ2-3
D: TRBD2
size: once
length: 16
DNA: TGTGCCAGCAGCTTACCGGGACTAGCAACAACAGATACGCAGTATTTT
CDR3: CASSLPGLATTDTQYF